This T cell receptor (beta chain) is from a study of identical twins. The germline V gene has CDR1 PRHDT and CDR2 FYEKMQ (reference sequence). The CDR3 is 17 amino acids. V lost 0 bases and J lost 5; bases outside the gene matches: 13. TCRdb called the 5' RACE reads again in MiXCR, with one record for every CDR3 protein. The sample gives about 480,000 distinct CDR3 sequences, approximately 15% of which show up once; over 0.5% is in the top ten. These data also featured in a second study, about yellow fever vaccine responses in identical twins.

The receptor was isolated from a woman under 30 in good health. The chain joins TRBV13 to TRBJ2-7, with 7 bases that match TRBD1. The sample consisted of CD4+ T cells sorted from blood. The CDR3: CASSLGRSDRDAHEQYF. CDR3 coding DNA: TGTGCCAGCAGCTTAGGGCGCTCAGACAGGGACGCCCACGAGCAGTACTTC.